This is a list of T cell receptor beta chains from one sample in a study of blood T cells in healthy people across ages. TCRdb fed the 5' RACE reads into MiXCR, producing one record per CDR3 protein. This table has hundreds of thousands of distinct CDR3 sequences, 40% to 45% appearing once. The sample consisted of blood. The receptors here all came from a woman in her sixties in good health. The CDR3 runs from the conserved cysteine through the conserved F or W. A D gene is named only where the DNA matches it firmly. The listing skips clone size in some rows; elsewhere it reads once, few, many or a size class.

clone size: NA; V gene: TRBV3-1; D gene: TRBD2; J gene: TRBJ2-5; CDR3 DNA: TGTGCCAGCAGCCCGACTAGCGGGGGCTTCCAAGAGACCCAGTACTTC; CDR3 protein: CASSPTSGGFQETQYF
clone size: NA; V gene: TRBV14; D gene: NA; J gene: TRBJ2-1; CDR3 DNA: TGTGCCAGCAGCCCGCACTACAGGGATCAGCAGTTCTTC; CDR3 protein: CASSPHYRDQQFF
clone size: NA; V gene: TRBV9; D gene: NA; J gene: TRBJ1-5; CDR3 DNA: TGTGCCAGCAGCGTAGGCCCCTTGGGCAATCAGCCCCAGCATTTT; CDR3 protein: CASSVGPLGNQPQHF
clone size: few; V gene: TRBV12-3/TRBV12-4; D gene: NA; J gene: TRBJ1-5; CDR3 DNA: TGTGCCAGCAGCCAAGCTGGCCGGAGCAATCAGCCCCAGCATTTT; CDR3 protein: CASSQAGRSNQPQHF
clone size: NA; V gene: TRBV7-7; D gene: NA; J gene: TRBJ2-5; CDR3 DNA: TGTGCCAGCAGCTTAGTCGAGACCTTAGAGACCCAGTACTTC; CDR3 protein: CASSLVETLETQYF
clone size: few; V gene: TRBV7-2; D gene: NA; J gene: TRBJ1-1; CDR3 DNA: TGTGCCAGCAGCAAAGGGGGCACTGAAGCTTTCTTT; CDR3 protein: CASSKGGTEAFF
clone size: few; V gene: TRBV27; D gene: TRBD2; J gene: TRBJ2-1; CDR3 DNA: TGTGCCAGCAGTCCCTCGGGGACTAGCGGGACCGATGAGCAGTTCTTC; CDR3 protein: CASSPSGTSGTDEQFF
clone size: NA; V gene: TRBV27; D gene: NA; J gene: TRBJ2-1; CDR3 DNA: TGTGCCGTCACGGGGCTCTCCTACAATGAGCAGTTCTTC; CDR3 protein: CAVTGLSYNEQFF
clone size: NA; V gene: TRBV12-3/TRBV12-4; D gene: TRBD2; J gene: TRBJ2-3; CDR3 DNA: TGTGCCAGCAGTTTAACCACAACTAGCGGGCGCACAGATACGCAGTATTTT; CDR3 protein: CASSLTTTSGRTDTQYF
clone size: NA; V gene: TRBV29-1; D gene: TRBD1; J gene: TRBJ1-2; CDR3 DNA: TGCAGCGCAGACCCCGGGACAGGGTGGAGCTACACCTTC; CDR3 protein: CSADPGTGWSYTF
clone size: NA; V gene: TRBV7-6; D gene: NA; J gene: TRBJ2-5; CDR3 DNA: TGTGCCAGCAGCTTAGCCCCGACGGTGGGAGAGACCCAGTACTTC; CDR3 protein: CASSLAPTVGETQYF
clone size: many; V gene: TRBV7-3; D gene: TRBD2; J gene: TRBJ2-1; CDR3 DNA: TGTGCCAGCAGCGAACAACCGGGACTAGGGAATGAGCAGTTCTTC; CDR3 protein: CASSEQPGLGNEQFF
clone size: NA; V gene: TRBV20-1; D gene: TRBD2; J gene: TRBJ2-3; CDR3 DNA: TGCAGTGCACGCCGCAGCGGGGGGGGAGGAGATACGCAGTATTTT; CDR3 protein: CSARRSGGGGDTQYF
clone size: many; V gene: TRBV29-1; D gene: NA; J gene: TRBJ2-3; CDR3 DNA: TGCAGCGCAAACAGGGCCGATGACCTCACAGATACGCAGTATTTT; CDR3 protein: CSANRADDLTDTQYF
clone size: NA; V gene: TRBV12-3/TRBV12-4; D gene: NA; J gene: TRBJ2-5; CDR3 DNA: TGTGCCAGCAGTTTAGTGCAGGGGGGAACGGAGACCCAGTACTTC; CDR3 protein: CASSLVQGGTETQYF
clone size: few; V gene: TRBV20-1; D gene: TRBD1; J gene: TRBJ1-4; CDR3 DNA: TGCAGTGCTAGAGATAGGAGGGGGACAGGCTATGAAAAACTGTTTTTT; CDR3 protein: CSARDRRGTGYEKLFF
clone size: few; V gene: TRBV9; D gene: TRBD2; J gene: TRBJ2-1; CDR3 DNA: TGTGCCAGCACCCACGGGACTAGCGGGAGACAGGGAGAGCAGTTCTTC; CDR3 protein: CASTHGTSGRQGEQFF
clone size: NA; V gene: TRBV20-1; D gene: TRBD2; J gene: TRBJ2-1; CDR3 DNA: TGCAGTGCGGCGGGACTAGCGAACAATGGGCAGTTCTTC; CDR3 protein: CSAAGLANNGQFF
clone size: few; V gene: TRBV6-2/TRBV6-3; D gene: TRBD1; J gene: TRBJ1-5; CDR3 DNA: TGTGCCAGCAGGGTAAGGCAGGGGGCAAATCAGCCCCAGCATTTT; CDR3 protein: CASRVRQGANQPQHF
clone size: few; V gene: TRBV20-1; D gene: NA; J gene: TRBJ2-7; CDR3 DNA: TGCAGTGCTAGAGATGCAGGGTACGAGCAGTACTTC; CDR3 protein: CSARDAGYEQYF
clone size: NA; V gene: TRBV20-1; D gene: TRBD2; J gene: TRBJ2-5; CDR3 DNA: TGCAGTGGGGGGCTAGCGGGGAAACAAGAGACCCAGTACTTC; CDR3 protein: CSGGLAGKQETQYF
clone size: NA; V gene: TRBV6-6; D gene: TRBD2; J gene: TRBJ2-5; CDR3 DNA: TGTGCCAGCAGTTACTCTTCGCGGGAGAGAAGAGAGACCCAGTACTTC; CDR3 protein: CASSYSSRERRETQYF
clone size: few; V gene: TRBV20-1; D gene: TRBD2; J gene: TRBJ2-7; CDR3 DNA: TGCAGTGCGAAGGGAGGGATCGACGAGCAGTACTTC; CDR3 protein: CSAKGGIDEQYF
clone size: NA; V gene: TRBV9; D gene: TRBD1; J gene: TRBJ2-7; CDR3 DNA: TGTGCCAGCAGCTTCAGCCCGGGACAGAGTAACTACGAGCAGTACTTC; CDR3 protein: CASSFSPGQSNYEQYF
clone size: few; V gene: TRBV5-1; D gene: NA; J gene: TRBJ2-5; CDR3 DNA: TGCGCCAGCAGCTTGGGTAGCGGTAGTCCCCAAGAGACCCAGTACTTC; CDR3 protein: CASSLGSGSPQETQYF
clone size: NA; V gene: TRBV20-1; D gene: TRBD2; J gene: TRBJ2-3; CDR3 DNA: TGCAGTGGGACTAGCGGACCCCTCACAGATACGCAGTATTTT; CDR3 protein: CSGTSGPLTDTQYF
clone size: many; V gene: TRBV5-1; D gene: TRBD1; J gene: TRBJ2-1; CDR3 DNA: TGCGCCAGCAGCGTCGGGACAGGGGAGCACAATGAGCAGTTCTTC; CDR3 protein: CASSVGTGEHNEQFF
clone size: NA; V gene: TRBV27; D gene: NA; J gene: TRBJ2-1; CDR3 DNA: TGTGCCAGCAGTTCCCAGACTGGCGGGGACTACAATGAGCAGTTCTTC; CDR3 protein: CASSSQTGGDYNEQFF
clone size: NA; V gene: TRBV12-3/TRBV12-4; D gene: NA; J gene: TRBJ1-2; CDR3 DNA: TGTGCCAGCAGCCGACGGGGGATTACACCCATCAATAACTATGGCTACACCTTC; CDR3 protein: CASSRRGITPINNYGYTF
clone size: NA; V gene: TRBV14; D gene: NA; J gene: TRBJ1-2; CDR3 DNA: TGTGCCAGCAGCCCACGGACAGACTATGGCTACACCTTC; CDR3 protein: CASSPRTDYGYTF
clone size: NA; V gene: TRBV9; D gene: NA; J gene: TRBJ1-2; CDR3 DNA: TGTGCCAGCAGCGCAAATCGGGCCGATCCGGGGAGCTACACCTTC; CDR3 protein: CASSANRADPGSYTF
clone size: NA; V gene: TRBV20-1; D gene: NA; J gene: TRBJ2-2; CDR3 DNA: TGCAGTGCTCGGGGGAGGGGGCCCACCGGGGAGCTGTTTTTT; CDR3 protein: CSARGRGPTGELFF
clone size: few; V gene: TRBV5-1; D gene: NA; J gene: TRBJ1-2; CDR3 DNA: TGCGCCAGCAGCTTGACGCCCTCAAGCTCGGAGACGCGGGGCTACACCTTC; CDR3 protein: CASSLTPSSSETRGYTF
clone size: many; V gene: TRBV5-1; D gene: NA; J gene: TRBJ2-7; CDR3 DNA: TGTGCCAGCAGCCTGGGCCAGGGTGGTTCCGAGCAGTACTTC; CDR3 protein: CASSLGQGGSEQYF
clone size: NA; V gene: TRBV3-1; D gene: NA; J gene: TRBJ1-6; CDR3 DNA: TGTGCCAGCAGCCAGCTACAAGAATCACCCCTCCACTTT; CDR3 protein: CASSQLQESPLHF
clone size: few; V gene: TRBV6-2/TRBV6-3; D gene: NA; J gene: TRBJ2-1; CDR3 DNA: TGTGCCAGCAGCCGAAACCCTACACTAGGACCATCCTACAATGAGCAGTTCTTC; CDR3 protein: CASSRNPTLGPSYNEQFF
clone size: few; V gene: TRBV5-1; D gene: NA; J gene: TRBJ1-4; CDR3 DNA: TGCGCCAGCAGCCTGACGACTCCAACTAATGAAAAACTGTTTTTT; CDR3 protein: CASSLTTPTNEKLFF
clone size: few; V gene: TRBV20-1; D gene: TRBD2; J gene: TRBJ2-1; CDR3 DNA: TGCAGTGCTAACTCCGTACTAGCGGGAAATGAGCAGTTCTTC; CDR3 protein: CSANSVLAGNEQFF
clone size: NA; V gene: TRBV7-9; D gene: NA; J gene: TRBJ1-5; CDR3 DNA: TGTGCCAGCAGCCGTGAGAATCAGCCCCAGCATTTT; CDR3 protein: CASSRENQPQHF
clone size: NA; V gene: TRBV2; D gene: TRBD2; J gene: TRBJ2-3; CDR3 DNA: TGTGCCAGCAGTGCGGACCCCCCGGGACTATTAGTAGATACGCAGTATTTT; CDR3 protein: CASSADPPGLLVDTQYF
clone size: many; V gene: TRBV29-1; D gene: TRBD2; J gene: TRBJ2-5; CDR3 DNA: TGCAGCGTTGACCCTAGCGGGGAGACCCAGTACTTC; CDR3 protein: CSVDPSGETQYF
clone size: NA; V gene: TRBV5-1; D gene: TRBD1; J gene: TRBJ2-1; CDR3 DNA: TGCGCCAGCAGCTTGGACAGGGGGCCTGAGCAGTTCTTC; CDR3 protein: CASSLDRGPEQFF
clone size: few; V gene: TRBV7-2; D gene: NA; J gene: TRBJ2-1; CDR3 DNA: TGTGCCAGCAGCCCCTGGGAGCAGTTCTTC; CDR3 protein: CASSPWEQFF
clone size: few; V gene: TRBV5-1; D gene: TRBD2; J gene: TRBJ2-5; CDR3 DNA: TGCGCCAGCAGCCTGGAGGTGGTAGCGGGAGCGGGGCAGTACTTC; CDR3 protein: CASSLEVVAGAGQYF
clone size: NA; V gene: TRBV9; D gene: NA; J gene: TRBJ2-5; CDR3 DNA: TGTGCCAGCAGCGTGTTGGGAAGGACAGCGTACCAAGAGACCCAGTACTTC; CDR3 protein: CASSVLGRTAYQETQYF
clone size: NA; V gene: TRBV20-1; D gene: NA; J gene: TRBJ2-5; CDR3 DNA: TGCAGTGCTAGAGGCTACAGTTCAGGGGAGACCCAGTACTTC; CDR3 protein: CSARGYSSGETQYF
clone size: NA; V gene: TRBV3-1; D gene: NA; J gene: TRBJ1-5; CDR3 DNA: TGTGCCAGCAGCCAAGGGGGCCACCGTCAGCCCCAGCATTTT; CDR3 protein: CASSQGGHRQPQHF
clone size: NA; V gene: TRBV15; D gene: TRBD2; J gene: TRBJ2-1; CDR3 DNA: TGTACCACCAGCAGAGCTCCCCTCGGGACTAGCGGGAGGTACAATGAGCAGTTCTTC; CDR3 protein: CTTSRAPLGTSGRYNEQFF